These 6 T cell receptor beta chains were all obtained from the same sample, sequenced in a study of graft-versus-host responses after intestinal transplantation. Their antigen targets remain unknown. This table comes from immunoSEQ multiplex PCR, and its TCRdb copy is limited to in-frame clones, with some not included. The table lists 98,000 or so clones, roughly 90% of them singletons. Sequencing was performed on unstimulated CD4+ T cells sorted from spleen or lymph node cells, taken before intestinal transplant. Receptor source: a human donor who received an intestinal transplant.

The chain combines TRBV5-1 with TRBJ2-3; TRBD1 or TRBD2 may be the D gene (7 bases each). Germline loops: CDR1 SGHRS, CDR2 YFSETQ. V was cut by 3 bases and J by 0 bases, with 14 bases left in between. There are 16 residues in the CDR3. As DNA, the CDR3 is TGCGCCAGCAGCTCGACAGGGAGGGGAAGCACAGATACGCAGTATTTT. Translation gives CASSSTGRGSTDTQYF.

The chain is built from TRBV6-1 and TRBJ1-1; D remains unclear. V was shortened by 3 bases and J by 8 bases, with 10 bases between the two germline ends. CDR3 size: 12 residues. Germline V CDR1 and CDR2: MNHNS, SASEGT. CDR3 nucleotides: TGTGCCAGCAGTGACCCTTCTCGGGAAGCTTTCTTT. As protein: CASSDPSREAFF.

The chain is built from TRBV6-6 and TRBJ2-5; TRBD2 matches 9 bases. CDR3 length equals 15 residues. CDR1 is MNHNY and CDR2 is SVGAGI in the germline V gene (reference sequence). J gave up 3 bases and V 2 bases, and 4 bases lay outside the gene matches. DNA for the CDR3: TGTGCCAGCAGTTACAGGTCTAGCGGGGAAGAGACCCAGTACTTC. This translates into CASSYRSSGEETQYF.

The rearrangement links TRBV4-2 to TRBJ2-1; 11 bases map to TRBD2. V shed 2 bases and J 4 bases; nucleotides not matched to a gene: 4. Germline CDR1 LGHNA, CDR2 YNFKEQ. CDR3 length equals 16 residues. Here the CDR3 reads CASSQLAGGSYNEQFF. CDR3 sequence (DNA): TGTGCCAGCAGCCAACTAGCGGGAGGATCATACAATGAGCAGTTCTTC.

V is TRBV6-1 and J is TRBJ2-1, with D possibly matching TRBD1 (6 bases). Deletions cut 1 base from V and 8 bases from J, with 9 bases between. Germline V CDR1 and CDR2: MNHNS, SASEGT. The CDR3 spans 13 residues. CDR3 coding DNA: TGTGCCAGCAGTGAAGTACAGGGAGATGAGCAGTTCTTC. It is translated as CASSEVQGDEQFF.

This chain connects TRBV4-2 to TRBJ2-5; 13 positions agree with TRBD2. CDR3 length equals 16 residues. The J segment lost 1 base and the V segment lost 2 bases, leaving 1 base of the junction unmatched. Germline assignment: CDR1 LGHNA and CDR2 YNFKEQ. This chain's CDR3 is CASSQRTSGGQETQYF. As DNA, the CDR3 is TGTGCCAGCAGCCAACGGACTAGCGGGGGCCAAGAGACCCAGTACTTC.